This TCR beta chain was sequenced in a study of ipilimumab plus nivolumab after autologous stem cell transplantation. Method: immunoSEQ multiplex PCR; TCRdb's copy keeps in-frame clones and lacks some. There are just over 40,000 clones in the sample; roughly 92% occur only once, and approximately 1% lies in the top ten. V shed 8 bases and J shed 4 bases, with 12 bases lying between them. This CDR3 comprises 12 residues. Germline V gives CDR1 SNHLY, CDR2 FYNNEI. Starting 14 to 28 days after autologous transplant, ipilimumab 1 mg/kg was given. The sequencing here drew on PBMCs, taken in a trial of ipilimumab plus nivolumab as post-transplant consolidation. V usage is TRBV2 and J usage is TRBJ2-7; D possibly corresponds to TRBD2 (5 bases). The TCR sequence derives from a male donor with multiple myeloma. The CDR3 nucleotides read TGTGCCAGCGAATCAGGAGGTTACGAGCAGTACTTC. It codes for CASESGGYEQYF.